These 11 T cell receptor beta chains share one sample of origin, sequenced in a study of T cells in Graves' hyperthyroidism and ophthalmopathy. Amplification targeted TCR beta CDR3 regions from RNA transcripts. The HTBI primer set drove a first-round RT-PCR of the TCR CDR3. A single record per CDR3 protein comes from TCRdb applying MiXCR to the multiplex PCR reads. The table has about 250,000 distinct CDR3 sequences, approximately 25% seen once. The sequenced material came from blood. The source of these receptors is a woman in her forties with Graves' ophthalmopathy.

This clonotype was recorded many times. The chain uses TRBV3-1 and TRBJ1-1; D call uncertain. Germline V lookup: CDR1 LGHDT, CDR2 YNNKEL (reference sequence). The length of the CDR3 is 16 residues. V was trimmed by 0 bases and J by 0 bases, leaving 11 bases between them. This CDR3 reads CASSQDNRALNTEAFF. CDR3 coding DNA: TGTGCCAGCAGCCAAGATAATAGGGCTTTGAACACTGAAGCTTTCTTT.

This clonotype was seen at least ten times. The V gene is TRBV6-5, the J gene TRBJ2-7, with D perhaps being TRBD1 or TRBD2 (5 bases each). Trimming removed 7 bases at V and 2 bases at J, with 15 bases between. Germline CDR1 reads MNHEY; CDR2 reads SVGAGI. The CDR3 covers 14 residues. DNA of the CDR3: TGTGCCAGCAAACCGATCGGGACGACCTACGAGCAGTACTTC. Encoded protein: CASKPIGTTYEQYF.

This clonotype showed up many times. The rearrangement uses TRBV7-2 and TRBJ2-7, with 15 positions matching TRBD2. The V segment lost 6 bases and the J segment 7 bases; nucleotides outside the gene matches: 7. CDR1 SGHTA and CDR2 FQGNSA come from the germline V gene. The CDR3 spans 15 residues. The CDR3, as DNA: TGTGCCAGCAGTCTCGGACTAGCGGGAGGGCCTGAGCAGTACTTC. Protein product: CASSLGLAGGPEQYF.

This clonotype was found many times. This chain's CDR3 is CAVQDRWEGNEQYF. Here the CDR3 DNA reads TGTGCCGTACAGGACAGATGGGAAGGGAACGAGCAGTACTTC. The chain recombines TRBV10-3 with TRBJ2-7; D may be TRBD1 (6 bases). V was shortened by 11 bases and J by 5 bases, with 22 bases between the two germline ends. The CDR3 contains 14 residues. Germline V gene sequence: CDR1 ENHRY, CDR2 SYGVKD.

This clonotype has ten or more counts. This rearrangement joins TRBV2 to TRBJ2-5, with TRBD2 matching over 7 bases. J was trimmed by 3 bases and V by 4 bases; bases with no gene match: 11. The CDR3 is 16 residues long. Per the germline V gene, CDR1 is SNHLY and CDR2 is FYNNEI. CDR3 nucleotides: TGTGCCAGCAGTGCCAGGCGGGAGAGAGTGGAAGAGACCCAGTACTTC. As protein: CASSARRERVEETQYF. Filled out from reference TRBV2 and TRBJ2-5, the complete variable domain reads EPEVTQTPSHQVTQMGQEVILRCVPISNHLYFYWYRQILGQKVEFLVSFYNNEISEKSEIFDDQFSVERPDGSNFTLKIRSTKLEDSAMYFCASSARRERVEETQYFGPGTRLLVL.

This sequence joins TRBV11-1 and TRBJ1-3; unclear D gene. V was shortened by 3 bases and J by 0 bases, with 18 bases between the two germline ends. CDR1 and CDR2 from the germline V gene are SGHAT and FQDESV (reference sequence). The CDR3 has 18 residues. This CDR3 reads CASSFSLATGISGNTIYF. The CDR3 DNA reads TGTGCCAGCAGCTTCTCTCTGGCGACCGGAATCTCTGGAAACACCATATATTTT.

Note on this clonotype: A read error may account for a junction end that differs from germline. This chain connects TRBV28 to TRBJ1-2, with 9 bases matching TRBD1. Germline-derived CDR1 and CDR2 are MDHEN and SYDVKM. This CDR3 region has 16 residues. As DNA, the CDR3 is TGTGCCAGCCGTGACCCGGGACAGGGAGCGTGGTATGGATACACCTTC. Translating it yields CASRDPGQGAWYGYTF.

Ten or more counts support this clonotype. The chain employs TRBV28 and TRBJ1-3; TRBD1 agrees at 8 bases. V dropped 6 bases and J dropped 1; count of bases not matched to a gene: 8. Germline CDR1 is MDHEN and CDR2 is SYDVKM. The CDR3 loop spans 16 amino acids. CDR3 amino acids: CASSQGTGPSGNTIYF. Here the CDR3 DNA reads TGTGCCAGCAGCCAGGGGACAGGACCTTCTGGAAACACCATATATTTT.

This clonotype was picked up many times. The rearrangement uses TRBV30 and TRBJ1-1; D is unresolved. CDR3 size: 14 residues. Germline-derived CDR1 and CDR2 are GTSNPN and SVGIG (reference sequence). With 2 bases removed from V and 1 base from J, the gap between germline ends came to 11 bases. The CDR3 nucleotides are TGTGCCTGGAGTTTTAAATTTGGGAACACTGAAGCTTTCTTT. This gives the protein CAWSFKFGNTEAFF.

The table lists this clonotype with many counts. The CDR3 loop reads CASSFQGDRGNGYEQYF. For the CDR3, the DNA is TGTGCCAGCAGCTTTCAAGGGGACAGGGGGAATGGCTACGAGCAGTACTTC. The chain employs TRBV11-2 and TRBJ2-7; 11 positions match TRBD1. The germline CDR1 and CDR2 sequences are SGHAT and FQNNGV. V lost 3 bases and J lost 3; bases outside the gene matches: 10. CDR3 length equals 17 residues.

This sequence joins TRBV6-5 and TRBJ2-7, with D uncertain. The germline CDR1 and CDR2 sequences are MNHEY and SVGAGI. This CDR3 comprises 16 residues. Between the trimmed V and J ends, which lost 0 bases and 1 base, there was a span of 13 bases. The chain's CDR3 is CASSYSPLSPSYEQYF. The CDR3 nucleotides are TGTGCCAGCAGTTACTCCCCATTGAGTCCTTCCTACGAGCAGTACTTC.